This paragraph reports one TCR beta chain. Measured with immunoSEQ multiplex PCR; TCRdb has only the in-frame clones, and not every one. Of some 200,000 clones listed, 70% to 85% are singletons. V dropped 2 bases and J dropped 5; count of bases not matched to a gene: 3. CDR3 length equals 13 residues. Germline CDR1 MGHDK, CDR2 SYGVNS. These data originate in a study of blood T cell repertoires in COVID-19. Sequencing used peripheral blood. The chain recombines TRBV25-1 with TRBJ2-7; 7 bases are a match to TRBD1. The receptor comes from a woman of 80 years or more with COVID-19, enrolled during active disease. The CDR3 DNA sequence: TGTGCCAGCAGTGAAGGGGACAGCCACGAGCAGTACTTC. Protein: CASSEGDSHEQYF.